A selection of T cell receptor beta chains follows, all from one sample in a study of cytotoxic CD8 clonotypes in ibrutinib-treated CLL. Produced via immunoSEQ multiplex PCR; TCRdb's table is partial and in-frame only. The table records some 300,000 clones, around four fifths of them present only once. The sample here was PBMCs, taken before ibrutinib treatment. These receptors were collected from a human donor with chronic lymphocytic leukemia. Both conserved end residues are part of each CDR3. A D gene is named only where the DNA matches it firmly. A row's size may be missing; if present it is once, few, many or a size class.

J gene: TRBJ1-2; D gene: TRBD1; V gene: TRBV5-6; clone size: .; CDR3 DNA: TGTGCCAGCAGCTTGGGGGGACAGGCGCAGGGCTACACCTTC; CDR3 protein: CASSLGGQAQGYTF
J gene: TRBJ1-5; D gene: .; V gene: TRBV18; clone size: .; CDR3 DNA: TGTGCCAGCTCACCAGACACCCTAAGCAATCAGCCCCAGCATTTT; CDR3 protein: CASSPDTLSNQPQHF
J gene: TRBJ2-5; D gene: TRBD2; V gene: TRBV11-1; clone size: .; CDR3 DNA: TGTGCCAGCAGAACGGGACTAGCGGGAGTTGAGACCCAGTACTTC; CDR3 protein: CASRTGLAGVETQYF
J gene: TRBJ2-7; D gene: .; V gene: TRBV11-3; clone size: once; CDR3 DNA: TGTGCCAGCAGCTTAGACCGGATTAACGAGCAGTACTTC; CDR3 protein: CASSLDRINEQYF
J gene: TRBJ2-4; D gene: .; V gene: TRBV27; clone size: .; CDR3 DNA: TGTGCCAGCAGCAACGATGGGGGAGACATTCAGTACTTC; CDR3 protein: CASSNDGGDIQYF
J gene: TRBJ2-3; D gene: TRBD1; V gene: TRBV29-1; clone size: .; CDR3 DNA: TGCAGCGTTGAAGACTTCCCGGGACAGACAGATACGCAGTATTTT; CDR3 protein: CSVEDFPGQTDTQYF
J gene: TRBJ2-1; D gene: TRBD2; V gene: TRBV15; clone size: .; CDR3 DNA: TGTGCCACCAGCAGGGGGAGGGAGATGGCTGAGCAGTTCTTC; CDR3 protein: CATSRGREMAEQFF
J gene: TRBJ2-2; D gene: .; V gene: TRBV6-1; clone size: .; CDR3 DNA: TGTGCCAGCAGTGAAGCAATTTTCGCGAACACCGGGGAGCTGTTTTTT; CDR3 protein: CASSEAIFANTGELFF
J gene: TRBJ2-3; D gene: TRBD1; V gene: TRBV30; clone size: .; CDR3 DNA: TGTGCCTGGAATGGTGCAGGGGGCGGCACAGATACGCAGTATTTT; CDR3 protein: CAWNGAGGGTDTQYF
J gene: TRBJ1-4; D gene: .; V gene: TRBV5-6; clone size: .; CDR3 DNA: TGTGCCAGCAGCATGGATACAGGTGCAACTAATGAAAAACTGTTTTTT; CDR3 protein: CASSMDTGATNEKLFF
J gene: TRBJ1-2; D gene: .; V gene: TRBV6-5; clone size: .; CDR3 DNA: TGTGCCAGCAGTTACGGAGCGAGAGGCTACACCTTC; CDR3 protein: CASSYGARGYTF
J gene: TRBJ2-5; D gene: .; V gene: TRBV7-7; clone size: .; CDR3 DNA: TGTGCTAGCAGCTTAGCCCCAGGGGCTGCGGCTAGAGAGACCCAGTACTTC; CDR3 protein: CASSLAPGAAARETQYF
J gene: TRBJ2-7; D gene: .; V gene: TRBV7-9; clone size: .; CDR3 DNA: TGTGCCAGCAGCCTAGCACGTTCCACAGGCACCTACGAGCAGTACTTC; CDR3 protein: CASSLARSTGTYEQYF
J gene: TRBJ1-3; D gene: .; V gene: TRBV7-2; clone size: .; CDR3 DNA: TGTGCCAGCAGCCAGCACGGACCGAACTCTGGAAACACCATATATTTT; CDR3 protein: CASSQHGPNSGNTIYF
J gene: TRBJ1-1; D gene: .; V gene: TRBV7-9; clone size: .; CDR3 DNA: TGTGCCAGCAGCTTAGGGCAATCGAACACTGAAGCTTTCTTT; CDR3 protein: CASSLGQSNTEAFF
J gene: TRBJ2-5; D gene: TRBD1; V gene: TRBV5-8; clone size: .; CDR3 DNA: TGTGCCAGCAGCTCCGTCCGGGACAGGGGGCTCGGGACCCAGTACTTC; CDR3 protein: CASSSVRDRGLGTQYF
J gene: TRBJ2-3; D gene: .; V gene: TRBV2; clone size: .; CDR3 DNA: TGTGCCAGCAAGCCCCCAACAGGCACAGATACGCAGTATTTT; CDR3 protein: CASKPPTGTDTQYF
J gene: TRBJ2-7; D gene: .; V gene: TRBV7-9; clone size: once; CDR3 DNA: TGTGCCAGCAGCTTAGTGGCAGGGGCCTCCTACGAGCAGTACTTC; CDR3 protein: CASSLVAGASYEQYF
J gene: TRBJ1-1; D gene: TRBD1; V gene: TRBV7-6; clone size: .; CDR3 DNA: TGTGCCAGCAGCTTAGTGTTCGGAGGGGGCTCGGAAGCTTTCTTT; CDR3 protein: CASSLVFGGGSEAFF
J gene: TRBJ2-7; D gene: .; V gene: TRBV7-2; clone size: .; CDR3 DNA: TGTGCCAGCAGCTTAGATGAGGTTTTCTACGAGCAGTACTTC; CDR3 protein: CASSLDEVFYEQYF
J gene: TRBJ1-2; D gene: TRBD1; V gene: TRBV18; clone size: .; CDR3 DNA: TGTGCCAGCTCACCAGGGACAGACTATGGCTACACCTTC; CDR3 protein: CASSPGTDYGYTF
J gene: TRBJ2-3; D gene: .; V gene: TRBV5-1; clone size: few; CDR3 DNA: TGCGCCAGCAGCCTTCGGGGGTATGATACGCAGTATTTT; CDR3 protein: CASSLRGYDTQYF
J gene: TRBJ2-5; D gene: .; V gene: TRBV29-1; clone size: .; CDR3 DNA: TGCAGCGTTGTAACCCCGCCCGTCAGGGGGACCCAGTACTTC; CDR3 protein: CSVVTPPVRGTQYF
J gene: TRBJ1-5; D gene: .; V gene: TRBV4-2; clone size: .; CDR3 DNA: TGTGCCAGCAGCCGCGAGTCTGCAGGGGCGCAGGTCGGCAATCAGCCCCAGCATTTT; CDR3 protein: CASSRESAGAQVGNQPQHF
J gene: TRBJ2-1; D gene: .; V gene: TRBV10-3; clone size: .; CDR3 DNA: TGTGCCATCAGAACCCCCAACAATGAGCAGTTCTTC; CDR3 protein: CAIRTPNNEQFF
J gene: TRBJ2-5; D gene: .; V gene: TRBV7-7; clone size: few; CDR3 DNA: TGTGCCAGCAGCTTAGTGGCGGGGACGCAAGAGACCCAGTACTTC; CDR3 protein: CASSLVAGTQETQYF
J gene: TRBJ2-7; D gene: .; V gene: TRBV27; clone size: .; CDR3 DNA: TGTGCCAGCAGTTTAGGCTCCTCTTCCTACGAGCAGTACTTC; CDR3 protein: CASSLGSSSYEQYF
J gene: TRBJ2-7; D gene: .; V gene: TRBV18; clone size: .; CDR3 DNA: TGTGCCAGCTCACCAATAACGGGAAACTACGAGCAGTACTTC; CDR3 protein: CASSPITGNYEQYF
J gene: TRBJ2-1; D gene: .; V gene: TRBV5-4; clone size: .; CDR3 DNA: TGTGCCAGCAGCTTGAGTCTCGGCGCGGGGCAGCAGTTCTTC; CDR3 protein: CASSLSLGAGQQFF
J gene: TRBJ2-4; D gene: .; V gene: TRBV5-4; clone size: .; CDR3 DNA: TGTGCCAGCAGCTTACAGGGAGTTGCCAAAAACATTCAGTACTTC; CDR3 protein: CASSLQGVAKNIQYF
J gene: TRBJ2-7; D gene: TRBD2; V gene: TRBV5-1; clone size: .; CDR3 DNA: TGCGCCAGCAGCCCCCGACTAGCGGGAGCTAACGAGCAGTACTTC; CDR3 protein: CASSPRLAGANEQYF
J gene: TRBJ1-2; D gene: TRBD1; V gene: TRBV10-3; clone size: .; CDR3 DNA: TGTGCCATCAGTGTGGGAACAGGGGGCAATGGCTACACCTTC; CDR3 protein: CAISVGTGGNGYTF
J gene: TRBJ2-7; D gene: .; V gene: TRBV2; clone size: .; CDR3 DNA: TGTGCCAGCAGTCGCCGGGACACGTCCTACGAGCAGTACTTC; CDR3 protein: CASSRRDTSYEQYF
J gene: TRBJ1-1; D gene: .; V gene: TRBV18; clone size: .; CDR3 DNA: TGTGCCAGCTCACCACCGAGCGCCTCCCAGGGAGAAGCTTTCTTT; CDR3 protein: CASSPPSASQGEAFF
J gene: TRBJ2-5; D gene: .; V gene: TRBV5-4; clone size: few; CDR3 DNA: TGTGCCAGCAGCTTTTTCTCGGAGACCCAGTACTTC; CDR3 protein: CASSFFSETQYF
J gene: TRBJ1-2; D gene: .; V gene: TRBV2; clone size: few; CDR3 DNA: TGTGCCAGCAGAGAAACAGGGTTGAACTATGGCTACACCTTC; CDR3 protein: CASRETGLNYGYTF
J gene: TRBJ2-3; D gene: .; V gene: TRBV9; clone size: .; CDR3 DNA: TGTGCCAGCAGCGTAAGACCCCCAGCAGATACGCAGTATTTT; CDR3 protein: CASSVRPPADTQYF
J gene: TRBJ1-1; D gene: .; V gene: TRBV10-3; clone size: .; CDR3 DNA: TGTGCCATCAGTGAGACGGACCGTGTTACTGAAGCTTTCTTT; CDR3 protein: CAISETDRVTEAFF
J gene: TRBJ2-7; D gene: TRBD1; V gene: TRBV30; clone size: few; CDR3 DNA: TGTGCCTGCTCGGGACAGGAGATCTACGAGCAGTACTTC; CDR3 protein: CACSGQEIYEQYF
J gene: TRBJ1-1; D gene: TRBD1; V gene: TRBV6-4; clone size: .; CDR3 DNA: TGTGCCAGCAGTGAACAGGGGGCAACTGAAGCTTTCTTT; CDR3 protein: CASSEQGATEAFF
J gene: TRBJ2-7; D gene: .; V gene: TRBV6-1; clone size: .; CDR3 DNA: TGTGCCAGCAAACTCAACAGGGATGGAATCTACGAGCAGTACTTC; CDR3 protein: CASKLNRDGIYEQYF
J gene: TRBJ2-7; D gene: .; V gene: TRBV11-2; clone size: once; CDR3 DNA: TGTGCCAGCAGCTTAGATCCAAGCCCCCGTGAGCAGTACTTC; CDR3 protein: CASSLDPSPREQYF
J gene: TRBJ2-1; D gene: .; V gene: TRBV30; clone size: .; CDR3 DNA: TGTGCCTGGAGTGGACCTACGAGCTCCTACAATGAGCAGTTCTTC; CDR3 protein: CAWSGPTSSYNEQFF
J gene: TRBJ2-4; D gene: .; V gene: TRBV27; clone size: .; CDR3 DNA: TGTGCCAGCAGTTTAGGGGAGGAAAACATTCAGTACTTC; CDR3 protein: CASSLGEENIQYF
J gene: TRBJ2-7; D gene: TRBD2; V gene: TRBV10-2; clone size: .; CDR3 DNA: TGCGCCAGCAGTTTTAGCGGGAGTTCCTACGAGCAGTACTTC; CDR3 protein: CASSFSGSSYEQYF
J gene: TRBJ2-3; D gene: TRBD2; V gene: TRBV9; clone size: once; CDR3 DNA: TGTGCCAGCAGTGATAGCGGGAGCGGAGATACGCAGTATTTT; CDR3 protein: CASSDSGSGDTQYF
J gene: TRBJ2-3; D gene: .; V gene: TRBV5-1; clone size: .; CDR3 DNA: TGCGCCAGCAGCTTATTGACAGATACGCAGTATTTT; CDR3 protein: CASSLLTDTQYF